This TCR beta chain was documented in a study of cytomegalovirus exposure and HLA in healthy donors. In the study overall: There were 100 million to 130 million unique TCR beta sequences, drawn from about 190 million T cells, in an earlier analysis.

Researchers ran the PCR with 60 Vbeta and 13 Jbeta primers. Measured with immunoSEQ multiplex PCR; TCRdb has only the in-frame clones, and not every one. The sample carries some 120,000 clones, about three quarters recorded once. The CDR3 loop spans 16 amino acids. Germline CDR1 reads SQVTM; CDR2 reads ANQGSEA. Unmatched junction bases numbered 11, after V lost 3 bases and J lost 3 bases. The V and J genes are TRBV29-1 and TRBJ1-1; TRBD1 aligns across 9 bases. Material for sequencing was PBMCs. The receptor was derived from a human donor in good health. The CDR3 coding sequence is TGCAGCGTTGAGGGACAGGGATTACGGGCGGACACTGAAGCTTTCTTT. Translated, it gives CSVEGQGLRADTEAFF.